The T cell receptor beta chain described here comes from a study of blood T cell repertoires in COVID-19 (dated by TCRdb to between 2020 and 2021). Regarding the study in general: Collaborator samples came from the United States, Italy and Spain and covered acute and convalescent phases of COVID-19. The prospective study material was composed of cDNA or gDNA derived from T cells, B-cell-depleted T cells, or PBMCs. Deeply sampled blood TCRbeta repertoires from subjects exposed to, actively infected with, or recovered from COVID-19 were included in the dataset. The repertoires were made available in a free public database intended to serve as a resource for research on the immune response to SARS-CoV-2. Samples came from the ongoing ImmuneRACE study (first 160 participants) plus 1,254 subjects from 6 global collaborators. Nearly every sample came with metadata listing a de-identified subject ID, COVID-19 status, age in years and sex. Where available, HLA class I and class II types were taken from metadata supplied by the sample provider and were not determined by assay-based typing. General findings and caveats noted by the study authors: How much clinical and demographic metadata was included differed by source and by participant, and the metadata was provided uncurated.

From cysteine to phenylalanine, the CDR3 is 14 amino acids long. Only the CDR3 portion is preserved as DNA: 42 bases, with reading frame beginning at the first base. Relative to germline, V is missing 5 bases and J is missing 3 bases, with 4 bases of the junction outside any gene match. In the germline V gene (reference sequence), CDR1 corresponds to LNHDA and CDR2 to SQIVND. TCRbeta CDR3 regions were amplified from genomic DNA by means of the immunoSEQ Assay, a bias-controlled multiplex PCR. Processing in the source paper ran as follows. Within the assay, amplification of reference gene primers was used to estimate how many nucleated cells each sample contained. Sequence reads were collapsed and filtered to measure the absolute abundance of every unique TCRbeta CDR3 rearrangement. For each sample, productive Simpson clonality was calculated as the square root of Simpson's diversity index across productive rearrangements. The source is immuneACCESS, and TCRdb retained only in-frame sequences with V and J called. Part of the clones is not carried over; for the studies checked, unresolved V genes explain less than half of this, and the remainder is unexplained. That table gives V, J and clone size, and the DNA gave D and trimming. This sample has more than 85,000 clones in its table, and about 85% of those were observed once. The top ten clones comprise 9.5% to 15% of the sample.

Whole blood was collected in K2EDTA tubes by collaborating institutions according to the institutions' own protocols. Collaborator samples were shipped for TCRbeta analysis as frozen whole blood, isolated PBMCs, or DNA extracted from either sample type. Remarks on this clone: There is no known antigen for this receptor. The sample holds no much larger clone one base away, and base qualities are not on file.

This clonotype was obtained from a human donor in a cohort sampled during active COVID-19. The sequenced material came from peripheral blood. The chain uses TRBV19 and TRBJ2-7; a stretch of 10 junction bases matches TRBD1. At the DNA level, the sequence is TGTGCCAGTAGTTTCGGACAGGGGGGCTACGAGCAGTACTTC. This encodes CASSFGQGGYEQYF.